The 16 T cell receptor beta chains below were found in one sample sequenced in a study of OX40 agonist ivuxolimab in advanced cancers. Profiling relied on immunoSEQ multiplex PCR, and the TCRdb table lists in-frame clones only, not all of them. This sample has some 83,000 clones, with around nine tenths found just once. The source was CD4+ or CD8+ T cells sorted from blood, collected in a trial of the OX40 agonist ivuxolimab. The receptors originated from an adult with an advanced solid tumor such as melanoma, head and neck, liver or kidney cancer.

The V call is TRBV15, the J call TRBJ1-6; D is ambiguous. Trimming took 4 bases from V and 5 from J, leaving 3 bases between them. Germline V gives CDR1 LNHNV, CDR2 YYDKDF (reference sequence). The CDR3 totals 12 residues. The CDR3 nucleotides read TGTGCCACCAGCATCGATAATTCACCCCTCCACTTT. Translation: CATSIDNSPLHF.

The chain employs TRBV5-4 and TRBJ1-1, with D uncertain. V was pared by 4 bases and J by 4 bases, with 17 bases between. Germline-derived CDR1 and CDR2 are SGHNT and YYREEE (reference sequence). The CDR3 contains 15 residues. The CDR3 sequence: CASSPPFGGFTEAFF. DNA for the CDR3: TGTGCCAGCAGCCCGCCGTTCGGAGGCTTCACTGAAGCTTTCTTT. Using reference TRBV5-4 and TRBJ1-1 for the parts outside the CDR3, the full variable domain is ETGVTQSPTHLIKTRGQQVTLRCSSQSGHNTVSWYQQALGQGPQFIFQYYREEENGRGNFPPRFSGLQFPNYSSELNVNALELDDSALYLCASSPPFGGFTEAFFGQGTRLTVV.

The chain recombines TRBV6-5 with TRBJ1-1; the D is unclear. Trimming took off 2 bases at V and 1 base at J, with 8 bases between the two ends. CDR1 is MNHEY, CDR2 SVGAGI, per germline. The CDR3 extends over 14 amino acids. The CDR3: CASSYERKNTEAFF. CDR3 in DNA: TGTGCCAGCAGTTACGAAAGGAAGAACACTGAAGCTTTCTTT.

V usage is TRBV2 and J usage is TRBJ1-6; 9 nucleotides agree with TRBD1. Trimming took 6 bases from V and 15 from J; bases not matched to a gene: 9. Germline-derived CDR1 and CDR2 are SNHLY and FYNNEI. This CDR3 region has 13 residues. Here the CDR3 DNA reads TGTGCCAGCAGCCGGGACAGGGAAAGGCTCCTCCACTTT. Its protein product is CASSRDRERLLHF. The entire variable domain, with the rest obtained from reference TRBV2 and TRBJ1-6, is as follows: EPEVTQTPSHQVTQMGQEVILRCVPISNHLYFYWYRQILGQKVEFLVSFYNNEISEKSEIFDDQFSVERPDGSNFTLKIRSTKLEDSAMYFCASSRDRERLLHFGNGTRLTVT.

This clone came up many times. The chain is built from TRBV7-9 and TRBJ2-7, with 8 bases fitting TRBD2. V lost 1 base, J lost 5 bases, and 7 bases stayed unmatched. Looked up from germline, CDR1 is SEHNR and CDR2 is FQNEAQ (reference sequence). The CDR3 runs to 15 residues. The CDR3 here is CASSLGSGDTHEQYF. DNA for the CDR3: TGTGCCAGCAGCTTAGGTAGCGGGGACACCCACGAGCAGTACTTC.

In its sample, this clone was seen a few times. The chain uses TRBV5-4 and TRBJ2-2; 7 bases are shared with TRBD2. V lost 5 bases and J lost 8; bases outside the gene matches: 18. The CDR3 runs 17 residues. Germline values: CDR1 SGHNT, CDR2 YYREEE (reference sequence). CDR3 residues: CASSPDPGGNFLGELFF. The CDR3 region has the DNA TGTGCCAGCAGTCCAGATCCGGGGGGAAACTTTTTGGGGGAGCTGTTTTTT.

The rearrangement links TRBV18 to TRBJ1-2; D possibly corresponds to TRBD1 (5 bases). V lost 2 bases and J 6 bases, leaving 10 bases between the germline ends. The CDR3 extends over 13 amino acids. Germline CDR1 reads KGHSH; CDR2 reads LQKENI. CDR3 in DNA: TGTGCCAGCTCACCAACAGGAGTACATGGCTACACCTTC. Its protein is CASSPTGVHGYTF.

The chain joins TRBV5-1 to TRBJ2-3, with D perhaps TRBD2 (5 bases). Per the germline V gene, CDR1 is SGHRS and CDR2 is YFSETQ. With 4 bases removed from V and 8 bases from J, the gap between germline ends came to 20 bases. This CDR3 is 15 amino acids long. The CDR3 nucleotides read TGCGCCAGCAGCCCCCGGGCGCCTGAAAGCGGTACGCAGTATTTT. Amino acid sequence: CASSPRAPESGTQYF.

The chain carries TRBV28 and TRBJ2-1; no reliable D call. V shed 5 bases and J shed 4 bases, with 9 bases lying between them. Germline V gives CDR1 MDHEN, CDR2 SYDVKM. The CDR3 totals 13 residues. CDR3 sequence (DNA): TGTGCCAGCAGTCCACACGAATACAATGAGCAGTTCTTC. It yields the protein CASSPHEYNEQFF.

V gene TRBV7-3 combines with J gene TRBJ1-1, with D possibly TRBD1 on 6 matching bases. This CDR3 is 13 amino acids long. V was clipped by 6 bases and J by 2 bases, with 10 bases between them. Germline CDR1 is SGHTA and CDR2 is FQGTGA. The CDR3 spells CASSRDINTEAFF. The CDR3 coding sequence is TGTGCCAGCAGTCGGGACATAAACACTGAAGCTTTCTTT.

J is TRBJ1-5 and V is TRBV11-2; 7 nucleotides line up with TRBD1. The CDR3 extends over 14 amino acids. The V segment lost 5 bases and the J segment 7 bases; nucleotides outside the gene matches: 8. Germline V CDR1 and CDR2: SGHAT, FQNNGV. The CDR3 coding sequence is TGTGCCAGCAGCCCCAGGGGGGGGCCGCAGCCCCAGCATTTT. It specifies CASSPRGGPQPQHF.

Comment on this clone: Other nucleotide sequences from this sample produce the same CDR3. DNA of the CDR3: TGTGCCAGCTCAGGGGGTACAAGTGTATACGAGCAGTACTTC. It yields the protein CASSGGTSVYEQYF. The chain joins TRBV18 to TRBJ2-7; D possibly matches TRBD1 or TRBD2 (5 bases each). CDR1 KGHSH and CDR2 LQKENI come from the germline V gene. V was cut by 5 bases and J by 4 bases, with 15 bases left in between. The CDR3 is 14 residues long.

This chain connects TRBV7-6 to TRBJ1-1; D ambiguous. V was pared by 5 bases and J by 4 bases, with 14 bases between. CDR3 length equals 14 residues. Germline CDR1 SGHVS, CDR2 FNYEAQ. The CDR3 DNA reads as TGTGCCAGCAGCCCCCGGACTGATTTCACTGAAGCTTTCTTT. Amino acids: CASSPRTDFTEAFF. Full variable domain (outside the CDR3, taken from reference TRBV7-6 and TRBJ1-1): GAGVSQSPRYKVTKRGQDVALRCDPISGHVSLYWYRQALGQGPEFLTYFNYEAQQDKSGLPNDRFSAERPEGSISTLTIQRTEQRDSAMYRCASSPRTDFTEAFFGQGTRLTVV.

This clone has more than one count but fewer than ten. The rearrangement links TRBV2 to TRBJ2-3; 13 bases align to TRBD2. The CDR3 is made up of 16 amino acids. In germline, CDR1 is SNHLY, CDR2 FYNNEI. J was trimmed by 0 bases and V by 6 bases; bases with no gene match: 3. The CDR3 region has the DNA TGTGCCAGCAGCGAGGGACTAGCGGGGAGCACAGATACGCAGTATTTT. As protein: CASSEGLAGSTDTQYF.

CDR3 residues: CASSPRQGAGYNEQFF. CDR3 coding DNA: TGTGCCAGCAGCCCGCGCCAGGGGGCGGGCTACAATGAGCAGTTCTTC. The V gene is TRBV11-3, the J gene TRBJ2-1; TRBD1 aligns across 8 bases. The CDR3 length is 16 residues. The ends lost 5 bases at V and 3 bases at J; junction bases unmatched: 9. CDR1 is SGHNT, CDR2 YENEEA, per germline. Full variable domain (outside the CDR3, taken from reference TRBV11-3 and TRBJ2-1): EAGVVQSPRYKIIEKKQPVAFWCNPISGHNTLYWYLQNLGQGPELLIRYENEEAVDDSQLPKDRFSAERLKGVDSTLKIQPAELGDSAVYLCASSPRQGAGYNEQFFGPGTRLTVL.

The chain carries TRBV5-1 and TRBJ2-1, with D unresolved. Germline CDR1 SGHRS, CDR2 YFSETQ. The CDR3 consists of 16 residues. Trimming pared 2 bases from V and 2 bases from J, leaving 14 bases between. In DNA, the CDR3 is TGCGCCAGCAGCTTCGCTTACTCCATTGCCTACAATGAGCAGTTCTTC. As protein: CASSFAYSIAYNEQFF.